The sequence of this TCR beta chain was determined in a study of T cells in Graves' hyperthyroidism and ophthalmopathy. TCR beta CDR3 region amplification was performed from RNA transcripts. The HTBI set primed first-round TCR CDR3 RT-PCR. Using its own MiXCR run on the multiplex PCR reads, TCRdb lists one record per CDR3 protein. The repertoire has some 600,000 distinct CDR3 sequences, around 13% of them found once; the top ten carry more than 4.5%. In this sample, this clonotype turned up many times. The CDR3 covers 14 residues. Germline V gene lookup returns CDR1 SQVTM and CDR2 ANQGSEA. V lost 7 bases to trimming and J lost 4 bases, with 19 bases between them.

This clonotype originated in a woman younger than 45 with Graves' hyperthyroidism that later progressed to Graves' ophthalmopathy. The sample consisted of blood. The chain couples TRBV29-1 to TRBJ2-5, with D perhaps given as TRBD1 or TRBD2 (5 bases each). The CDR3 here is CSAEDGAARETQYF. In nucleotides, the CDR3 is TGCAGCGCCGAAGACGGGGCCGCCAGAGAGACCCAGTACTTC.